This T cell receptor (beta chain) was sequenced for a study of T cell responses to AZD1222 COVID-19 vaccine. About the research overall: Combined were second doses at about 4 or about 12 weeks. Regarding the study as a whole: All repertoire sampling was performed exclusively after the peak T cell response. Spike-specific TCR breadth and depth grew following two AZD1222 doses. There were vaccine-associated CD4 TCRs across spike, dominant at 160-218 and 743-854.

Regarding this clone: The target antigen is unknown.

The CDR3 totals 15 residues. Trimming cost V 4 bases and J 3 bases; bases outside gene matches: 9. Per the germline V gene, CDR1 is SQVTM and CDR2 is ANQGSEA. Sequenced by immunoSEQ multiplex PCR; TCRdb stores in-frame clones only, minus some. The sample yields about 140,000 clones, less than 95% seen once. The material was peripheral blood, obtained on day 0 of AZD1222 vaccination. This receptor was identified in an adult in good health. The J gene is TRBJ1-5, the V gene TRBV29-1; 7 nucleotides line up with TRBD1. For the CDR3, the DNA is TGCAGCGTTGCTTTTACAGGGGACATCAATCAGCCCCAGCATTTT. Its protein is CSVAFTGDINQPQHF. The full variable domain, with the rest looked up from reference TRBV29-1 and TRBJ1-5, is SAVISQKPSRDICQRGTSLTIQCQVDSQVTMMFWYRQQPGQSLTLIATANQGSEATYESGFVIDKFPISRPNLTFSTLTVSNMSPEDSSIYLCSVAFTGDINQPQHFGDGTRLSIL.